This T cell receptor (beta chain) was recovered during a study of blood T cells in healthy people across ages. At the level of the study: About one barcoded beta molecule per two T cells was the capture yield of template switching. Study-level results: A greater number of naive CD4+ cells and higher diversity distinguished long-lived donors from aged donors. Since the PBMCs were unsorted, naive and antigen-experienced cells could not be conclusively compared. Strong correlation linked observed beta diversity and percent naive T cells.

There are 15 residues in the CDR3. Germline CDR1 is SGHTA and CDR2 is FQGNSA. V lost 0 bases and J lost 7, with 15 bases in between. For the second PCR, which ran for roughly 6 to 12 cycles, a sample-barcoded 5' primer and a J-beta primer mix were used. TCRdb fed the 5' RACE reads into MiXCR, producing one record per CDR3 protein. The sample consists of 1.5 million to 1.8 million distinct CDR3 sequences, about 42% of them appearing once. As to this clonotype: The antigen is unknown.

The sequenced sample consisted of blood. The chain employs TRBV7-2 and TRBJ2-5; a possible D gene is TRBD1 (5 bases). The clonotype comes from a woman aged 18-35 years in good health. The DNA for the CDR3 is TGTGCCAGCAGCTTAGCCCCGCTGGATCAGGGGACCCAGTACTTC. Protein sequence: CASSLAPLDQGTQYF.